This T cell receptor beta chain was identified during a study of blood T cell repertoires in COVID-19. Per the germline V gene, CDR1 is MGHRA and CDR2 is YSYEKL. Germline trimming cut 0 bases from V and 7 bases from J; bases unmatched to any gene: 6. The CDR3 runs to 15 residues. Measured with immunoSEQ multiplex PCR; TCRdb has only the in-frame clones, and not every one. The sample yields 75,000 to 95,000 clones, about nine tenths seen once. The sample was peripheral blood. This TCR derives from a human donor in a cohort sampled during active COVID-19. The V gene is TRBV4-1, the J gene TRBJ1-5, with 7 nucleotides matching TRBD1. CDR3 region: CASSQEEGARQPQHF. The CDR3 bases are TGCGCCAGCAGCCAAGAGGAGGGGGCGAGACAGCCCCAGCATTTT.